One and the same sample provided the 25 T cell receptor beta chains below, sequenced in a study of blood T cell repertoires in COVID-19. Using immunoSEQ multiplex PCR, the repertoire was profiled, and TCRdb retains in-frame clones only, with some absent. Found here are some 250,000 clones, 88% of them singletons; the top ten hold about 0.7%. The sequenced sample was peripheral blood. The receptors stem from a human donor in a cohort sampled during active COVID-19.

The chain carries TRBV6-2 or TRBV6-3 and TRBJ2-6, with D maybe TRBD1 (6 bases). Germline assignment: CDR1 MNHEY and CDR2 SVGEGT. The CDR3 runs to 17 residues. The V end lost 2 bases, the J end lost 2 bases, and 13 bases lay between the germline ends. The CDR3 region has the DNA TGTGCCAGCAGTTACGACGCTGAGGGGGCTGGGGCCAACGTCCTGACTTTC. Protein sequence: CASSYDAEGAGANVLTF.

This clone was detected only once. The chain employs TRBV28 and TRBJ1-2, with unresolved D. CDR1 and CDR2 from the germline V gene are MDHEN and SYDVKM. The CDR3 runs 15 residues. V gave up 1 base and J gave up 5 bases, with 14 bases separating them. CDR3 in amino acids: CASSLYKASGYGYTF. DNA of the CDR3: TGTGCCAGCAGTTTATATAAGGCTTCGGGGTATGGCTACACCTTC.

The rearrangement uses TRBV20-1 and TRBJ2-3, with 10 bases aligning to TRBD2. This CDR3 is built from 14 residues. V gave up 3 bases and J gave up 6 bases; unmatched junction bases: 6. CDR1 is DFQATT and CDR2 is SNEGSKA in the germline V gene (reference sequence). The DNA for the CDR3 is TGCAGTGCTAGTAGAGCGGGGGGGTTGGATACGCAGTATTTT. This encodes CSASRAGGLDTQYF.

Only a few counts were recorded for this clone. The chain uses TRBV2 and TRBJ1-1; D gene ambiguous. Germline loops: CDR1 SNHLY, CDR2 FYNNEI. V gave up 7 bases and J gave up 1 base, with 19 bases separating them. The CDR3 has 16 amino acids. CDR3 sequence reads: CASNQQRPIPNTEAFF. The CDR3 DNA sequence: TGTGCCAGCAATCAACAGAGACCGATACCGAACACTGAAGCTTTCTTT. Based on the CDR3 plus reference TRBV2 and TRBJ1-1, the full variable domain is EPEVTQTPSHQVTQMGQEVILRCVPISNHLYFYWYRQILGQKVEFLVSFYNNEISEKSEIFDDQFSVERPDGSNFTLKIRSTKLEDSAMYFCASNQQRPIPNTEAFFGQGTRLTVV.

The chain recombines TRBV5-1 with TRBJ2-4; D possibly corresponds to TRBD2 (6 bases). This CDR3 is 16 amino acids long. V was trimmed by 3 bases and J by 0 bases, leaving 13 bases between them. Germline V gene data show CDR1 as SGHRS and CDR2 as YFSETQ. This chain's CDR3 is CASSSSGTLAKNIQYF. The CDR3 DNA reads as TGCGCCAGCAGCTCGTCCGGGACTTTAGCCAAAAACATTCAGTACTTC.

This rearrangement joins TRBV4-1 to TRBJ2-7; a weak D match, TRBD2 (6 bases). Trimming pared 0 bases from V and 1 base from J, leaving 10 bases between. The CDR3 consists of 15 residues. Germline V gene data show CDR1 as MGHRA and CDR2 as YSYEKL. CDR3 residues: CASSQEAEGSYEQYF. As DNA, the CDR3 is TGCGCCAGCAGCCAAGAGGCGGAGGGTTCCTACGAGCAGTACTTC.

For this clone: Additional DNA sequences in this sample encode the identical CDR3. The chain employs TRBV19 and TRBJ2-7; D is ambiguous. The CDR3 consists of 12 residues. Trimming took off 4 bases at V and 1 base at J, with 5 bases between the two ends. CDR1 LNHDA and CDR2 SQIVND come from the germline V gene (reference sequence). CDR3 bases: TGTGCCAGTAGTACCGGGTCCTACGAGCAGTACTTC. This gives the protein CASSTGSYEQYF.

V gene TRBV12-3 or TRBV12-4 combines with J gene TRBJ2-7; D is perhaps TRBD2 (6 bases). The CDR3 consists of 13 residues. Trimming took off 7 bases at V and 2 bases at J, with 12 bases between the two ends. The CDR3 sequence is CASIRGITYEQYF. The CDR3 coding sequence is TGTGCCAGCATTCGGGGGATAACCTACGAGCAGTACTTC.

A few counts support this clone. In nucleotides, the CDR3 is TGCGCCAGCAGCCATTCCGGGACAGGGGATTCACCCCTCCACTTT. This sequence encodes CASSHSGTGDSPLHF. The chain links TRBV4-3 to TRBJ1-6, with 10 bases fitting TRBD1. The V gene end was trimmed by 3 bases and the J gene end by 8 bases; junction bases not matched to a gene: 4. CDR1 is LGHNA, CDR2 YSLEER, per germline. The CDR3 is 15 amino acids.

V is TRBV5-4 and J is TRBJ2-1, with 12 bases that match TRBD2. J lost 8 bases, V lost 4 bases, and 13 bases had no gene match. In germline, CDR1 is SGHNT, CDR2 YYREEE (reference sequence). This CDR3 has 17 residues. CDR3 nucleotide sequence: TGTGCCAGCAGCCCTCGGACTAGCGGGATTGTTGGGGATGAGCAGTTCTTC. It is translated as CASSPRTSGIVGDEQFF.

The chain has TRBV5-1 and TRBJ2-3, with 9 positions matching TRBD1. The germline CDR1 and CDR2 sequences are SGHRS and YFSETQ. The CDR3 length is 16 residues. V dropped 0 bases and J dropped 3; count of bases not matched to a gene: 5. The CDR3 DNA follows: TGCGCCAGCAGCTTGGAAGGGACAGGGAAAACAGATACGCAGTATTTT. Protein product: CASSLEGTGKTDTQYF.

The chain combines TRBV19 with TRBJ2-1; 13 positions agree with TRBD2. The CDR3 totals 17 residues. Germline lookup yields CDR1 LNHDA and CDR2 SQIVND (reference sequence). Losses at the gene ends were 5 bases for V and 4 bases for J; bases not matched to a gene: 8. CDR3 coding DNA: TGTGCCAGTAGTTTATGGACTAGCGGGAGTATATACAATGAGCAGTTCTTC. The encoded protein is CASSLWTSGSIYNEQFF.

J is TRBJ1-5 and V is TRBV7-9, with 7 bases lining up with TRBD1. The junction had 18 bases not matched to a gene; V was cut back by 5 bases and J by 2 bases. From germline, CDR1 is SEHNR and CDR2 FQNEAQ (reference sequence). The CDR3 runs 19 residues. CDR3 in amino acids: CASSPVGRGGEVGNQPQHF. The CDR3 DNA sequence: TGTGCCAGCAGCCCAGTGGGCAGAGGGGGCGAAGTTGGCAATCAGCCCCAGCATTTT.

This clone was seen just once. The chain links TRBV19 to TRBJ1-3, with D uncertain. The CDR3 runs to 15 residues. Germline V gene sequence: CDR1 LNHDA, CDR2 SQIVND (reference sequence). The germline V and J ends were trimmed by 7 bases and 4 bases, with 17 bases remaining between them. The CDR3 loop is CASIAPTTRGNTIYF. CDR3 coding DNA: TGTGCCAGTATAGCCCCAACAACGAGAGGAAACACCATATATTTT.

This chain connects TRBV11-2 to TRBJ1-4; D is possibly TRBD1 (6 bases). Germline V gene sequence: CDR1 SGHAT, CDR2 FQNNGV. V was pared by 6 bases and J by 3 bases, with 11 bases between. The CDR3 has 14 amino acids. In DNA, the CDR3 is TGTGCCAGCAGTCGCGGGGGGCCTAATGAAAAACTGTTTTTT. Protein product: CASSRGGPNEKLFF.

Here the CDR3 DNA reads TGTGCCAGCAGGGGAACTAGCGGGCTTTACGAGCAGTACTTC. Amino acid sequence: CASRGTSGLYEQYF. The chain joins TRBV6-5 to TRBJ2-7, with 9 positions matching TRBD2. The germline CDR1 and CDR2 sequences are MNHEY and SVGAGI. This CDR3 is built from 14 residues. V lost 6 bases to trimming and J lost 4 bases; unmatched junction nucleotides: 7.

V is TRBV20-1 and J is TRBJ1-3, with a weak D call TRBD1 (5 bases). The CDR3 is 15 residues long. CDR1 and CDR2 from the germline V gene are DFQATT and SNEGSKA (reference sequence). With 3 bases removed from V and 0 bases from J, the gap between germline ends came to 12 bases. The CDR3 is CSASSQGFSGNTIYF. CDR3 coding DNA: TGCAGTGCTAGTTCCCAGGGCTTCTCTGGAAACACCATATATTTT.

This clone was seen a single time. In nucleotides, the CDR3 is TGTGCCAGCAGCTTAGTTCAGGGGAACTATGGCTACACCTTC. It encodes CASSLVQGNYGYTF. V usage is TRBV7-2 and J usage is TRBJ1-2, with D perhaps matching TRBD1 (6 bases). Trimming stripped 1 base from V and 2 bases from J, with 8 bases between. Germline CDR1 reads SGHTA; CDR2 reads FQGNSA. This CDR3 is 14 amino acids long. Combining the CDR3 with reference TRBV7-2 and TRBJ1-2 gives the whole variable domain GAGVSQSPSNKVTEKGKDVELRCDPISGHTALYWYRQSLGQGLEFLIYFQGNSAPDKSGLPSDRFSAERTGGSVSTLTIQRTQQEDSAVYLCASSLVQGNYGYTFGSGTRLTVV.

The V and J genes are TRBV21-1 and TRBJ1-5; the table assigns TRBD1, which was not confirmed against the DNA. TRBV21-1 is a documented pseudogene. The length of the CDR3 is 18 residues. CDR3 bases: TGTGCCAGCAGCAAAGCGCTACGGACAGGGGGGTTCGGTCAGCCCCAGCATTTT. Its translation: CASSKALRTGGFGQPQHF.

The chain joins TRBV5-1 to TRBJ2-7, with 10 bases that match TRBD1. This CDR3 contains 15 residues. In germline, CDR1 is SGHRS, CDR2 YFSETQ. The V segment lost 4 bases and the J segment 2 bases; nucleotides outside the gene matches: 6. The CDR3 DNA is TGCGCCAGCAGCCCGGACAGGGGGAGAACCTACGAGCAGTACTTC. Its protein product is CASSPDRGRTYEQYF.

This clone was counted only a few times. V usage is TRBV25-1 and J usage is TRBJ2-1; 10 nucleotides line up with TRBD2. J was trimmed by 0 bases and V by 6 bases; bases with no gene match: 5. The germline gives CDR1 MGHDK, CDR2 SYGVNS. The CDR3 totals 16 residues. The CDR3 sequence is CASSEQRGGSYNEQFF. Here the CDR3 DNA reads TGTGCCAGCAGCGAGCAGCGGGGGGGCTCCTACAATGAGCAGTTCTTC.

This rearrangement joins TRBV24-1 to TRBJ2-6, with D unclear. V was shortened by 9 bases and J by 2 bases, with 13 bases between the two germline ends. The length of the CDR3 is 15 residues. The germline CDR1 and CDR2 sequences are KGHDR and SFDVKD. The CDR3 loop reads CATSDQEAGANVLTF. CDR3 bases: TGTGCCACCTCAGACCAGGAAGCTGGGGCCAACGTCCTGACTTTC.

CDR3 in amino acids: CASSPPGQGNGYTF. The CDR3 DNA sequence: TGTGCCAGCAGCCCACCGGGACAGGGAAACGGCTACACCTTC. This chain connects TRBV6-5 to TRBJ1-2, with 9 nucleotides matching TRBD1. Germline lookup yields CDR1 MNHEY and CDR2 SVGAGI. V gave up 6 bases and J gave up 8 bases; unmatched junction bases: 10. CDR3 length: 14 residues.

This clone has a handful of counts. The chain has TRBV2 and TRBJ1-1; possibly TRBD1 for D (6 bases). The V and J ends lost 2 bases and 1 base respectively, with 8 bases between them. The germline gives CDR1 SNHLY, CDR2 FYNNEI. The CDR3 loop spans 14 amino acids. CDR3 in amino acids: CASSEQGQNTEAFF. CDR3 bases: TGTGCCAGCAGTGAACAGGGACAGAACACTGAAGCTTTCTTT.

CDR3 residues: CASSFVPGSSVPYEQYF. Written as DNA, the CDR3 is TGTGCCAGCAGTTTTGTTCCCGGGTCCTCAGTCCCCTACGAGCAGTACTTC. This chain joins TRBV5-4 and TRBJ2-7; D unclear. This CDR3 comprises 17 residues. Trimming removed 5 bases at V and 2 bases at J, with 23 bases between. CDR1 is SGHNT, CDR2 YYREEE, per germline (reference sequence).